This T cell receptor (gamma chain) stems from a study of Vδ1+ human thymocytes (dated by TCRdb to the late 2010s). For context, the study as a whole: As a data resource, the study described the mRNA-level TRG and TRD CDR3 repertoires found in highly purified Vdelta1+ thymocytes taken from young children. Validation of the multiplex-based CDR3 amplicon strategy against 5'RACE-based CDR3 amplicon generation methods had been performed previously.

On the study overall, not on this receptor specifically: Roughly a fifth of thymic TRD sequences were found to be Vdelta2 (and few were Vdelta3) despite high sort purity, in contrast to peripheral blood Vdelta1+ controls. Because no clustering by age or sex was observed, donors were not stratified by these variables in the analyses. The authors advised highly purified populations and single-cell validation, since unexpected Vdelta2 sequences could cause misinterpretation of bulk repertoire data. Donors shared many TRG clonotypes (up to about 7x10^3), but TRD repertoires were essentially private, with at most 116 shared. Thymic TRG and TRD repertoires appeared highly polyclonal with Gaussian CDR3 length distributions, unlike oligoclonal peripheral blood repertoires.

The junction shows trimming of 1 base on V and 5 bases on J, and the gene matches do not reach 7 bases of it. From the cysteine through the phenylalanine, the CDR3 covers 15 amino acids. Just CDR3 DNA is preserved here, 45 bases in frame from base 1. According to the germline V gene, CDR1 reads EGSNGY and CDR2 reads YDSYNSKV. Thymic samples were depleted of alphabeta T cells, then CD3+ TCRVdelta1+ TCRVdelta2- thymocytes were FACS-sorted. The purity of the sorted Vdelta1+ thymocytes was between roughly 97% and 99.6%. The thymic specimens were obtained from roughly 8 paediatric patients who were undergoing corrective cardiac surgery and ranged in age from 5 days to 15 months. Thymic tissue was dispersed, and mononuclear cells were isolated on a Histopaque-1077 density gradient. Staining used anti-TCRVdelta1 clone TS8.2, anti-TCRVdelta2 clone B6, anti-CD3 clone HIT3a and anti-TCRalphabeta clone IP26 antibodies.

RNA was extracted with the RNeasy mini kit and reverse transcribed using Superscript III. CDR3 amplicons were produced by multiplex PCR using pooled V-gene forward primers and a constant-region reverse primer with Illumina adaptor overhangs. After gel purification, amplicons were indexed with Nextera index primers over around 8 extra PCR cycles and were then purified with AMPure XP beads. Sequencing of libraries was performed on an Illumina MiSeq using paired-end 250 bp reads, dual indexing and a roughly 20% PhiX spike-in. The original pipeline was this. Read quality was checked with FastQC, and TRG read pairs were merged using ea-utils fastq-join. IMGT/HighV-QUEST was used to annotate the sequences, only productive sequences with an unambiguous V-gene assignment were kept, and clonotypes were defined as sequences sharing an identical CDR3 sequence. Downstream analysis used VDJtools 1.1.1, tcR 2.2.3, Treemap and vegan Shannon diversity in R 3.4.4. With CATT, TCRdb called clones again from the public reads; duplicate DNA rows were later joined. The V and J calls here are based on TCRdb, not the publication. A total of 20,000 to 25,000 gamma-chain clones appear in this sample, about 13% of them only once. The ten largest clones take up 1.5% to 2% of the sample.

This clone has more than one count but fewer than ten. What antigen it recognizes has not been identified. The input lacks base qualities; no much larger clone sits a single base away. This clonotype was sampled from a child in the first two years of life who had congenital heart surgery. Sequencing was carried out using Vdelta1+ gamma-delta thymocytes from the thymus. Taken with the paper, the label for cell subset or site translates to: FACS-sorted CD3+ TCRalphabeta- TCRVdelta1+ TCRVdelta2- thymocytes. The V and J genes are TRGV2 and TRGJP2. The CDR3 reads CATWDGGISDWIKTF. The nucleotides are TGTGCCACCTGGGACGGTGGGATAAGTGATTGGATCAAGACGTTT.